This T cell receptor (beta chain) was sequenced for a study of blood T cell repertoires in COVID-19. TCRdb's table, derived via immunoSEQ multiplex PCR, lists solely in-frame clones and lacks some. The table records around 340,000 clones, about 86% of them present only once. Looked up from germline, CDR1 is SNHLY and CDR2 is FYNNEI. V was pared by 9 bases and J by 5 bases, with 3 bases of the junction left unmatched. The CDR3 consists of 12 residues. This sequence joins TRBV2 and TRBJ2-3; TRBD1 matches 9 bases. The receptor's source is a woman aged 40 to 55 with acute COVID-19. The sequencing input was PBMCs or T cells enriched from blood (not recorded which). DNA of the CDR3: TGTGCCAGAGGGACAGGGATAGATACGCAGTATTTT. Its protein is CARGTGIDTQYF.